These 8 T cell receptor beta chains were all obtained from the same sample, sequenced in a study of blood T cell repertoires in COVID-19. Sequencing was performed with immunoSEQ multiplex PCR; in TCRdb, only in-frame clones are kept and a portion is missing. Of about 190,000 clones listed, about four fifths are singletons. Sequenced material: PBMCs or T cells enriched from blood (not recorded which). Source of these receptors: a woman aged 25-40 years who had been exposed to COVID-19.

The chain has TRBV5-3 and TRBJ1-4, with unresolved D. TRBV5-3 is an ORF; its function is uncertain. V lost 3 bases and J 0 bases, leaving 12 bases between the germline ends. The CDR3 has 16 residues. DNA for the CDR3: TGTGCCAGAAGCTCGGCTCAGGCTGCAACTAATGAAAAACTGTTTTTT. It yields the protein CARSSAQAATNEKLFF.

The V call is TRBV27, the J call TRBJ2-2, with 7 bases lining up with TRBD1. There are 17 residues in the CDR3. Germline V gives CDR1 MNHEY, CDR2 SMNVEV (reference sequence). V trimming: 4 bases; J trimming: 1 base; junction bases outside the gene matches: 9. The CDR3 coding sequence is TGTGCCAGCAGTTCGCCTCATGACAGGGAGAACACCGGGGAGCTGTTTTTT. This encodes CASSSPHDRENTGELFF.

This sequence joins TRBV7-2 and TRBJ2-1; the match to TRBD1 covers 11 bases. The CDR3 runs to 15 residues. V lost 2 bases and J lost 7; bases outside the gene matches: 4. Germline assignment: CDR1 SGHTA and CDR2 FQGNSA. DNA for the CDR3: TGTGCCAGCAGCTTACCCCGGGACAGGGGGAATGAGCAGTTCTTC. Amino acid sequence: CASSLPRDRGNEQFF.

The chain has TRBV18 and TRBJ2-7; D might be TRBD1 (6 bases). The CDR3 sequence is 14 residues long. Trimming pared 4 bases from V and 4 bases from J, leaving 14 bases between. Germline CDR1 is KGHSH and CDR2 is LQKENI. This CDR3 is CASSRDTAIYEQYF. DNA of the CDR3: TGTGCCAGCTCACGGGACACGGCGATATACGAGCAGTACTTC.

This clone was counted between two and nine times. The genes are TRBV5-1 and TRBJ1-1, with D possibly being TRBD1 (6 bases). Trimming took 0 bases from V and 2 from J, leaving 14 bases between them. The CDR3 is 16 residues long. The germline V gene encodes CDR1 SGHRS and CDR2 YFSETQ. CDR3 nucleotide sequence: TGCGCCAGCAGCTTGGGCGGGGGGCGAGCAAACACTGAAGCTTTCTTT. Protein sequence: CASSLGGGRANTEAFF.

This clone has more than one count but fewer than ten. The rearrangement links TRBV7-2 to TRBJ1-2; D gene uncertain. The CDR3 is made up of 12 amino acids. Trimming shortened V by 1 base and J by 8 bases, and 8 bases separated the two germline ends. Germline V gives CDR1 SGHTA, CDR2 FQGNSA. CDR3 residues: CASSLDSRGYTF. The CDR3 bases are TGTGCCAGCAGCTTAGATAGTCGGGGCTACACCTTC.

The chain couples TRBV27 to TRBJ1-1; D not certain. Germline V lookup: CDR1 MNHEY, CDR2 SMNVEV (reference sequence). The germline V and J ends were trimmed by 7 bases and 2 bases, with 17 bases remaining between them. The CDR3 loop spans 15 amino acids. CDR3 sequence: CASTLSGRLNTEAFF. DNA of the CDR3: TGTGCCAGCACCCTTTCCGGGAGACTCAACACTGAAGCTTTCTTT.

This clone was picked up one time. This chain joins TRBV27 and TRBJ1-1; possibly TRBD1 for D (6 bases). Germline CDR1 and CDR2: MNHEY and SMNVEV (reference sequence). The CDR3 is 14 amino acids. The germline V and J ends were trimmed by 3 bases and 4 bases, with 12 bases remaining between them. CDR3 region: CASSFRGVGTEAFF. Written as DNA, the CDR3 is TGTGCCAGCAGTTTCAGGGGCGTGGGCACTGAAGCTTTCTTT.